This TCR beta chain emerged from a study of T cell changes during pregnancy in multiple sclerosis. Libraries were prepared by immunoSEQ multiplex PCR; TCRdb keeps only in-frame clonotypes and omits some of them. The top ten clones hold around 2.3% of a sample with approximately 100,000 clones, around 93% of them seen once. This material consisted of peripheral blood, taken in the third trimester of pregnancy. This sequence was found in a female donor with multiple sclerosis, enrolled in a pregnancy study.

The DNA of the CDR3 is TGTGCCAGCAGCGTAGGGGCCCGGGCGGCGGGCTATGGCTACACCTTC. This translates into CASSVGARAAGYGYTF. This chain uses TRBV9 with TRBJ1-2; D gene ambiguous. Between the trimmed V and J ends, which lost 0 bases and 4 bases, there was a span of 16 bases. The CDR3 sequence is 16 residues long. Germline CDR1 reads SGDLS; CDR2 reads YYNGEE.